This TCR beta chain came from a study of cytomegalovirus exposure and HLA in healthy donors. Germline trimming cut 3 bases from V and 9 bases from J; bases unmatched to any gene: 12. Per germline, CDR1 SGDLS and CDR2 YYNGEE. The CDR3 contains 16 residues. This table comes from immunoSEQ multiplex PCR, and its TCRdb copy is limited to in-frame clones, with some not included. In the table there are around 300,000 clones, roughly nine tenths of which are singletons. The approximately 120-subject validation cohort, separate from the approximately 630-subject first cohort, included the donors. This chain connects TRBV9 to TRBJ1-6; TRBD1 agrees at 7 bases. The sequenced sample was PBMCs. This clonotype was sampled from a woman under 40 in good health and CMV-seropositive. Here the CDR3 reads CASSDSSRQGSSPLHF. As DNA, the CDR3 is TGTGCCAGCAGCGATTCATCACGACAGGGTAGTTCACCCCTCCACTTT.